This TCR beta chain is drawn from a study of T cell repertoires in cytomegalovirus infection. On the study more broadly: Matching HLA type, along with CMV infection, was indicated by public TCR beta signatures.

To note about this clonotype: Its target is unknown.

Whole-study findings and limits: CMV-specific HLA-C-restricted TCR beta clonotypes dominated the ex vivo response.

TCRdb ran MiXCR on the reads and lists one entry per CDR3 protein. This sample has about 150,000 distinct CDR3 sequences, with roughly a quarter found just once. V lost 0 bases, J lost 4 bases, and 7 bases lay in between. The CDR3 covers 13 residues. CDR1 and CDR2 from the germline V gene are DFQATT and SNEGSKA (reference sequence). This sequence joins TRBV20-1 and TRBJ1-5; D remains ambiguous. The receptor's source is a human donor in good health (CMV status not recorded). Some clones in this sample may be carry-over from other donors' samples. The sample was PBMCs. The CDR3, as DNA: TGCAGTGCTAGAGATGAGCGGAATCAGCCCCAGCATTTT. Translation gives CSARDERNQPQHF.